This passage covers 2 T cell receptor beta chains from one sample sequenced in a study of blood T cell repertoires in COVID-19 (dated by TCRdb to the early 2020s). The library was produced with the immunoSEQ multiplex PCR assay. Held by TCRdb, this immuneACCESS table contains in-frame sequences only and omits some clones. Under half of the omission traces to an unresolved V gene where checked; the cause of the rest is unknown. This sample holds approximately 220,000 clones; over 75% were observed only once. About 7% of the sample goes to the ten largest clones. The sample consisted of PBMCs or T cells enriched from blood (not recorded which). These receptors were taken from a woman in her forties with acute COVID-19.

The chain carries TRBV5-5 and TRBJ1-4, with D unresolved. Germline values: CDR1 SGHKS, CDR2 YYEKEE (reference sequence). The CDR3 is made up of 15 amino acids. V gave up 0 bases and J gave up 2 bases, with 8 bases separating them. CDR3 DNA sequence: TGTGCCAGCAGCTTGGAGTGGGCCACTAATGAAAAACTGTTTTTT. Translated: CASSLEWATNEKLFF. The whole variable domain, remainder taken from reference TRBV5-5 and TRBJ1-4, is DAGVTQSPTHLIKTRGQQVTLRCSPISGHKSVSWYQQVLGQGPQFIFQYYEKEERGRGNFPDRFSARQFPNYSSELNVNALLLGDSALYLCASSLEWATNEKLFFGSGTQLSVL.

Regarding this clone: Other nucleotide sequences in the sample specify the same CDR3. The chain has TRBV5-1 and TRBJ1-1; the match to TRBD1 covers 9 bases. The V segment lost 4 bases and the J segment 3 bases; nucleotides outside the gene matches: 1. Germline assignment: CDR1 SGHRS and CDR2 YFSETQ. The CDR3 is 13 residues long. The CDR3 sequence is CASSRQGDTEAFF. CDR3 DNA: TGCGCCAGCAGCCGACAGGGGGACACTGAAGCTTTCTTT.